This TCR beta chain was obtained from a study of regulatory T cells in long-lasting Graves disease. V was trimmed by 4 bases and J by 5 bases, leaving 9 bases between them. Germline-derived CDR1 and CDR2 are SQVTM and ANQGSEA. This CDR3 has 12 amino acids. The sample's time point: newly diagnosed GD, antithyroid drugs for less than 3 months. Generation of the TCR library employed RNA extracted from PBMCs. The authors diagnosed Graves' disease using American Thyroid Association guidelines. From an endocrinology department in Xi'an, China, came the patients. This clonotype showed up many times. Libraries of TCR beta came from iRepertoire HTBI primers plus Arm-PCR of CDR3 regions. One entry per CDR3 protein, called by TCRdb with MiXCR from the multiplex PCR reads. This sample carries roughly 610,000 distinct CDR3 sequences, more than 15% of them seen once, and the ten largest clones take around 13%. The sample also formed part of further work on T cells in Graves' hyperthyroidism and ophthalmopathy.

This TCR derives from a man between 18 and 35 years old with Graves disease. The rearrangement joins TRBV29-1 to TRBJ1-5, with D uncertain. The sequencing used peripheral blood mononuclear cells (PBMCs), collected at new diagnosis, from a patient treated with antithyroid drugs. CDR3 sequence (DNA): TGCAGCGTTGCGGAGATCGATCAGCCCCAGCATTTT. The encoded protein is CSVAEIDQPQHF.